One and the same sample provided the 13 T cell receptor beta chains below, sequenced in a study of T-cell reconstitution after alpha-beta-depleted transplantation in children. Molecular barcoding with unique molecular identifiers was used for the TCRbeta library. A single record per CDR3 protein comes from TCRdb applying MiXCR to the PCR reads. The sample carries a few hundred thousand distinct CDR3 sequences, over 25% recorded once. The sample consisted of PBMCs, taken before TCRalphabeta/CD19-depleted stem cell transplant. All receptors derive from a boy less than two years old with Wiskott-Aldrich syndrome, due to receive a stem cell transplant.

This clonotype was seen only a few times. The rearrangement joins TRBV12-3 or TRBV12-4 to TRBJ2-1; D could derive from TRBD1 or TRBD2 (6 bases each). CDR3 length: 14 residues. Trimming shortened V by 5 bases and J by 3 bases, and 11 bases separated the two germline ends. CDR3 coding DNA: TGTGCCAGCAGTCGCGGGACAAACTACAATGAGCAGTTCTTC. Translated: CASSRGTNYNEQFF.

J is TRBJ1-1 and V is TRBV5-1; D uncertain. V lost 4 bases to trimming and J lost 3 bases, with 16 bases between them. The CDR3 has 15 residues. Per germline, CDR1 SGHRS and CDR2 YFSETQ. CDR3 nucleotides: TGCGCCAGCAGCCGCGGAGTCCCGGAGGACACTGAAGCTTTCTTT. Its translation: CASSRGVPEDTEAFF.

The chain carries TRBV20-1 and TRBJ2-1; no clear D gene. Germline CDR1 DFQATT, CDR2 SNEGSKA (reference sequence). With 1 base removed from V and 4 bases from J, the gap between germline ends came to 5 bases. The length of the CDR3 is 12 residues. The CDR3 sequence: CSARAQYNEQFF. The DNA of the CDR3 is TGCAGTGCTAGAGCACAGTACAATGAGCAGTTCTTC.

The chain is built from TRBV5-1 and TRBJ1-2; maybe TRBD1 (5 bases). Germline CDR1 is SGHRS and CDR2 is YFSETQ. The CDR3 extends over 14 amino acids. V was cut by 1 base and J by 6 bases, with 13 bases left in between. The CDR3 reads CASSLSGRKDGYTF. DNA of the CDR3: TGCGCCAGCAGCTTGTCAGGGCGTAAGGATGGCTACACCTTC.

This chain connects TRBV9 to TRBJ2-4; D gene unclear. This CDR3 spans 14 amino acids. Germline V gene data show CDR1 as SGDLS and CDR2 as YYNGEE. Deletions cut 0 bases from V and 6 bases from J, with 10 bases between. The CDR3 is CASSVDEWANIQYF. The CDR3 DNA sequence: TGTGCCAGCAGCGTAGATGAGTGGGCAAACATTCAGTACTTC.

This clonotype came up a few times. This chain connects TRBV5-6 to TRBJ1-6; the match to TRBD1 covers 9 bases. This CDR3 comprises 13 residues. V trimming: 3 bases; J trimming: 9 bases; junction bases outside the gene matches: 1. Germline values: CDR1 SGHDT, CDR2 YYEEEE. CDR3: CASSSDRGSPLHF. Here the CDR3 DNA reads TGTGCCAGCAGCTCGGACAGGGGTTCACCCCTCCACTTT.

This clonotype was seen only a few times. V usage is TRBV5-1 and J usage is TRBJ2-7, with 10 positions matching TRBD2. Germline V CDR1 and CDR2: SGHRS, YFSETQ. There are 15 residues in the CDR3. The V gene end was trimmed by 0 bases and the J gene end by 5 bases; junction bases not matched to a gene: 5. The CDR3 bases are TGCGCCAGCAGCTTGGGTCTAGCGGGAGCCGACGAGCAGTACTTC. Its protein product is CASSLGLAGADEQYF.

V and J are TRBV28 and TRBJ1-5; no clear D gene. The germline V gene has CDR1 MDHEN and CDR2 SYDVKM. V was cut by 2 bases and J by 1 base, with 9 bases left in between. This CDR3 comprises 15 residues. As DNA, the CDR3 is TGTGCCAGCAGTTTAGCGTGGTTAAGCAATCAGCCCCAGCATTTT. Translation gives CASSLAWLSNQPQHF.

The V call is TRBV7-3, the J call TRBJ2-1; 11 nucleotides agree with TRBD2. The CDR3 contains 16 residues. Germline lookup yields CDR1 SGHTA and CDR2 FQGTGA. V was clipped by 5 bases and J by 1 base; unmatched bases: 4. The CDR3 bases are TGTGCCAGCAGCCAAGTAGCGGGAGGGTCCTACAATGAGCAGTTCTTC. Amino acids: CASSQVAGGSYNEQFF.

This sequence joins TRBV10-3 and TRBJ2-1; D unclear. This CDR3 region has 17 residues. Germline V gene sequence: CDR1 ENHRY, CDR2 SYGVKD. V was trimmed by 0 bases and J by 0 bases, leaving 12 bases between them. CDR3 in amino acids: CAISESNRAASYNEQFF. DNA of the CDR3: TGTGCCATCAGTGAGTCGAATCGGGCAGCCTCCTACAATGAGCAGTTCTTC.

There are a few counts of this clonotype. J is TRBJ1-4 and V is TRBV12-3 or TRBV12-4; TRBD1 might be the D (6 bases). Trimming took 6 bases from V and 8 from J, leaving 16 bases between them. The CDR3 runs 14 residues. CDR3: CASRGRARGEKLFF. The CDR3 DNA reads TGTGCCAGCAGGGGCCGGGCAAGGGGGGAAAAACTGTTTTTT.

The genes are TRBV5-1 and TRBJ2-1; 8 bases line up with TRBD1. CDR3 length: 18 residues. J was trimmed by 5 bases and V by 4 bases; bases with no gene match: 17. CDR1 and CDR2 (germline): SGHRS, YFSETQ. The CDR3 here is CASSPSRTGPSIHNEQFF. DNA for the CDR3: TGCGCCAGCAGCCCCAGCCGGACAGGGCCATCCATCCACAATGAGCAGTTCTTC.

The V gene is TRBV20-1, the J gene TRBJ2-1; D not resolved. This CDR3 contains 15 residues. Germline V gives CDR1 DFQATT, CDR2 SNEGSKA (reference sequence). V lost 0 bases, J lost 8 bases, and 17 bases lay in between. The CDR3 sequence: CSARDQFAVSHEQFF. CDR3 bases: TGCAGTGCTAGAGATCAGTTCGCGGTCTCCCATGAGCAGTTCTTC.